These T cell receptor beta chains were read from a single sample in a study of blood T cells in healthy people across ages. TCRdb used MiXCR to reprocess the 5' RACE reads, holding one entry per CDR3 protein. The sample gives fewer than 600,000 distinct CDR3 sequences, over 25% of which show up once; over 3.5% is in the top ten. The sample was also reused in another study, on T cells of mothers and their children.

The sequenced sample was blood. The source is a boy aged 2 to 10 in good health. CDR3s include the opening cysteine and the closing phenylalanine or tryptophan. Fields, in order: V gene, CDR3 length, CDR3 protein.

v_call: TRBV29-1
cdr3_length: 14
cdr3_aa: CSVDGLAGGVEQFF

v_call: TRBV20-1
cdr3_length: 15
cdr3_aa: CSGLGLAGAGDTQYF

v_call: TRBV7-7
cdr3_length: 13
cdr3_aa: CASRQRVGETQYF

v_call: TRBV12-3/TRBV12-4
cdr3_length: 15
cdr3_aa: CASSFSRALITEAFF

v_call: TRBV5-1
cdr3_length: 16
cdr3_aa: CASSWSSGGPQETQYF

v_call: TRBV29-1
cdr3_length: 12
cdr3_aa: CSVLGFQETQYF

v_call: TRBV12-3/TRBV12-4
cdr3_length: 13
cdr3_aa: CASRWTGEKTQYF

v_call: TRBV20-1
cdr3_length: 12
cdr3_aa: CSASNRNTEAFF

v_call: TRBV25-1
cdr3_length: 15
cdr3_aa: CASSDGALLYETQYF

v_call: TRBV5-1
cdr3_length: 16
cdr3_aa: CASSLLDSSSGNTIYF

v_call: TRBV4-3
cdr3_length: 15
cdr3_aa: CASSSISTLYNEQFF

v_call: TRBV29-1
cdr3_length: 13
cdr3_aa: CSVEGWSEEELFF

v_call: TRBV6-5
cdr3_length: 17
cdr3_aa: CASSYSIGTGDRETQYF

v_call: TRBV12-3/TRBV12-4
cdr3_length: 18
cdr3_aa: CASSKGLAGGVGTDTQYF

v_call: TRBV12-3/TRBV12-4
cdr3_length: 16
cdr3_aa: CASKLPRISGANVLTF

v_call: TRBV7-2
cdr3_length: 14
cdr3_aa: CASSLAGVTDTQYF

v_call: TRBV12-3/TRBV12-4
cdr3_length: 13
cdr3_aa: CASSGATTDTQYF

v_call: TRBV15
cdr3_length: 14
cdr3_aa: CATSRHRANEKLFF

v_call: TRBV9
cdr3_length: 16
cdr3_aa: CASSVEGTRSGNTIYF

v_call: TRBV5-1
cdr3_length: 17
cdr3_aa: CASSLRGLAGLGETQYF

v_call: TRBV12-3/TRBV12-4
cdr3_length: 15
cdr3_aa: CASRPTGTPNTEAFF

v_call: TRBV5-1
cdr3_length: 15
cdr3_aa: CASSGQSGGGTEAFF

v_call: TRBV6-2/TRBV6-3
cdr3_length: 20
cdr3_aa: CASSYQPGLAGGSKYNEQFF

v_call: TRBV20-1
cdr3_length: 13
cdr3_aa: CSAPRRNSYEQYF

v_call: TRBV9
cdr3_length: 15
cdr3_aa: CASSVEGLQGDTQYF

v_call: TRBV2
cdr3_length: 13
cdr3_aa: CASSVADAGPQHF

v_call: TRBV7-2
cdr3_length: 15
cdr3_aa: CASSLPAYSYNEQFF

v_call: TRBV29-1
cdr3_length: 12
cdr3_aa: CSVQGARETQYF

v_call: TRBV5-1
cdr3_length: 15
cdr3_aa: CASSPLARTNEKLFF

v_call: TRBV29-1
cdr3_length: 15
cdr3_aa: CSVEDPDRGNEKLFF

v_call: TRBV12-3/TRBV12-4
cdr3_length: 12
cdr3_aa: CASSLSVYEQYF

v_call: TRBV15
cdr3_length: 15
cdr3_aa: CATSRDEGGKKTQYF

v_call: TRBV5-4
cdr3_length: 16
cdr3_aa: CASSSPKGTEKETQYF

v_call: TRBV20-1
cdr3_length: 14
cdr3_aa: CSATTGGSTDTQYF

v_call: TRBV3-1
cdr3_length: 14
cdr3_aa: CASSQGGTNYGYTF

v_call: TRBV6-2/TRBV6-3
cdr3_length: 14
cdr3_aa: CASTRGDRGDEQYF

v_call: TRBV6-5
cdr3_length: 15
cdr3_aa: CASSSVGGRSYEQYF

v_call: TRBV6-1
cdr3_length: 15
cdr3_aa: CASSEQGRISYEQYF

v_call: TRBV2
cdr3_length: 12
cdr3_aa: CASSFTGVGQYF

v_call: TRBV7-2
cdr3_length: 15
cdr3_aa: CASSLVASGAYEQYF